One sample yielded the 29 T cell receptor beta chains listed below, sequenced in a study of blood T cell repertoires in COVID-19. Libraries were prepared by immunoSEQ multiplex PCR; TCRdb keeps only in-frame clonotypes and omits some of them. The table shows 26,000 or so clones, with 90% occurring only once. The sample comprised peripheral blood. The receptors here all came from a man aged 70-80 years with acute or convalescent COVID-19.

The CDR3, as DNA: TGTGCCAGCACAACAAGGGGGAACGGAAACACCATATATTTT. This codes for CASTTRGNGNTIYF. This sequence joins TRBV3-1 (or the pseudogene TRBV3-2) and TRBJ1-3; possibly TRBD1 for D (6 bases). The CDR3 is 14 amino acids. Germline V gene sequence: CDR1 LGHDT, CDR2 YNNKEL (reference sequence). Deletions cut 7 bases from V and 4 bases from J, with 14 bases between.

The V call is TRBV4-3, the J call TRBJ1-2, with D maybe TRBD1 (5 bases). Germline V lookup: CDR1 LGHNA, CDR2 YSLEER. V was shortened by 0 bases and J by 4 bases, with 15 bases between the two germline ends. CDR3 length: 16 amino acids. The CDR3, as DNA: TGCGCCAGCAGCCAAGATCTAGAGGGAGGGACCTATGGCTACACCTTC. Residues: CASSQDLEGGTYGYTF.

The chain employs TRBV28 and TRBJ1-5; 7 nucleotides line up with TRBD1. Germline V gene data show CDR1 as MDHEN and CDR2 as SYDVKM. This CDR3 region has 17 residues. V gave up 6 bases and J gave up 0 bases; unmatched junction bases: 11. CDR3 sequence: CASRPQGGTYSNQPQHF. In nucleotides, the CDR3 is TGTGCCAGCAGACCTCAGGGGGGAACTTATAGCAATCAGCCCCAGCATTTT.

V is TRBV5-1 and J is TRBJ2-1, with a tentative D call TRBD1 (5 bases). V was pared by 0 bases and J by 9 bases, with 10 bases between. The CDR3 sequence is 13 residues long. The germline V gene has CDR1 SGHRS and CDR2 YFSETQ. Written as DNA, the CDR3 is TGCGCCAGCAGCTTGGCCTGGGGCGGTGAGCAGTTCTTC. This gives the protein CASSLAWGGEQFF.

The chain combines TRBV6-2 or TRBV6-3 with TRBJ1-2, with D perhaps matching TRBD1 (6 bases). This CDR3 contains 16 residues. The V end lost 4 bases, the J end lost 2 bases, and 17 bases lay between the germline ends. Germline V gene data show CDR1 as MNHEY and CDR2 as SVGEGT. Written as DNA, the CDR3 is TGTGCCAGCAGTTCTGATACAGGGTCTTCGAACTATGGCTACACCTTC. Encoded protein: CASSSDTGSSNYGYTF.

This chain uses TRBV4-2 with TRBJ2-7; D is possibly TRBD1 (5 bases). CDR1 is LGHNA and CDR2 is YNFKEQ in the germline V gene. Trimming removed 0 bases at V and 7 bases at J, with 10 bases between. The CDR3 is made up of 13 amino acids. The CDR3 region has the DNA TGTGCCAGCAGCCAAGAGCAGGGCCGGGAGCAGTACTTC. Residues: CASSQEQGREQYF.

This clone came up a few times. The CDR3 protein is CASSLRTSGRYEQYF. In nucleotides, the CDR3 is TGTGCCAGCAGCTTACGGACTAGCGGGAGGTACGAGCAGTACTTC. The gene calls are TRBV7-2 and TRBJ2-7; TRBD2 matches 14 bases. The CDR3 extends over 15 amino acids. V lost 2 bases to trimming and J lost 4 bases; unmatched junction nucleotides: 1. The germline V gene has CDR1 SGHTA and CDR2 FQGNSA.

The CDR3 spells CSVGWGEETQYF. The DNA for the CDR3 is TGCAGCGTGGGCTGGGGGGAAGAGACCCAGTACTTC. The chain links TRBV29-1 to TRBJ2-5; D is possibly TRBD2 (6 bases). Between the trimmed V and J ends, which lost 6 bases and 3 bases, there was a span of 11 bases. This CDR3 spans 12 amino acids. The germline V gene encodes CDR1 SQVTM and CDR2 ANQGSEA.

The J gene is TRBJ1-4, the V gene TRBV7-2; D uncertain. The CDR3 has 15 residues. V lost 5 bases and J lost 8, with 18 bases in between. The germline V gene has CDR1 SGHTA and CDR2 FQGNSA. The CDR3 loop is CASSMRRQTLEKLFF. For the CDR3, the DNA is TGTGCCAGCAGCATGAGGCGTCAGACTCTAGAAAAACTGTTTTTT.

The chain is built from TRBV19 and TRBJ1-6, with D perhaps matching TRBD1 (6 bases). CDR3 length: 15 residues. V dropped 3 bases and J dropped 10 bases, with 16 bases sitting between them. The germline V gene has CDR1 LNHDA and CDR2 SQIVND (reference sequence). The CDR3 DNA reads TGTGCCAGTAGTATCGACAGGCTAGAAAGATCACCCCTCCACTTT. Protein sequence: CASSIDRLERSPLHF.

The chain uses TRBV20-1 and TRBJ1-5, with D maybe TRBD1 (5 bases). CDR3 length equals 14 residues. Germline CDR1 DFQATT, CDR2 SNEGSKA (reference sequence). Trimming took off 3 bases at V and 0 bases at J, with 9 bases between the two ends. The CDR3 spells CSASWGSSNQPQHF. CDR3 DNA sequence: TGCAGTGCTAGTTGGGGCTCTAGCAATCAGCCCCAGCATTTT.

This rearrangement joins TRBV5-4 to TRBJ1-2, with 9 bases that match TRBD1. With V trimmed by 1 base and J by 4 bases, 2 bases remained unmatched. This CDR3 is 14 amino acids long. Germline V gene data show CDR1 as SGHNT and CDR2 as YYREEE (reference sequence). The CDR3 spells CASSLNRGPYGYTF. The DNA for the CDR3 is TGTGCCAGCAGCTTGAACAGGGGGCCCTATGGCTACACCTTC.

This rearrangement joins TRBV27 to TRBJ2-1, with 9 bases aligning to TRBD1. CDR1 MNHEY and CDR2 SMNVEV come from the germline V gene (reference sequence). V lost 3 bases to trimming and J lost 7 bases; unmatched junction nucleotides: 4. This CDR3 spans 14 amino acids. CDR3: CASSFGDRVNEQFF. The CDR3 DNA follows: TGTGCCAGCAGTTTCGGGGACAGGGTGAATGAGCAGTTCTTC.

J is TRBJ2-3 and V is TRBV7-9; the match to TRBD2 covers 10 bases. V shed 5 bases, J shed 6 bases, and the junction held 11 bases outside the gene matches. This CDR3 is 16 amino acids long. In germline, CDR1 is SEHNR, CDR2 FQNEAQ (reference sequence). CDR3 residues: CASSPNSSGSLDTQYF. CDR3 bases: TGTGCCAGCAGCCCCAATTCTAGCGGGAGTTTGGATACGCAGTATTTT.

The count of this clone is one. The chain recombines TRBV6-5 with TRBJ2-3; D is possibly TRBD1 (5 bases). V dropped 6 bases and J dropped 0 bases, with 10 bases sitting between them. The CDR3 totals 14 residues. From germline, CDR1 is MNHEY and CDR2 SVGAGI. The CDR3, as DNA: TGTGCCAGCAGCCCAGGGATTAGCACAGATACGCAGTATTTT. Its translation is CASSPGISTDTQYF.

This sequence joins TRBV25-1 and TRBJ1-2, with a tentative D call TRBD1 (6 bases). Per the germline V gene, CDR1 is MGHDK and CDR2 is SYGVNS. This CDR3 is 12 amino acids long. The V end lost 4 bases, the J end lost 7 bases, and 10 bases lay between the germline ends. The CDR3 DNA is TGTGCCAGCAGTGTGAACAGGGCTGGCTACACCTTC. Translating gives CASSVNRAGYTF.

This clone was counted a single time. V usage is TRBV4-3 and J usage is TRBJ1-5; a weak D match, TRBD1 (5 bases). The CDR3 totals 14 residues. The V end was cut by 0 bases, the J end by 2 bases, with 5 bases between. The germline V gene encodes CDR1 LGHNA and CDR2 YSLEER. The CDR3 sequence is CASSQDRGNQPQHF. As DNA, the CDR3 is TGCGCCAGCAGCCAAGACAGGGGCAATCAGCCCCAGCATTTT.

This clone was seen only once. The chain is built from TRBV6-5 and TRBJ1-1, with a possible D match to TRBD1 (6 bases). Between the trimmed V and J ends, which lost 7 bases and 6 bases, there was a span of 15 bases. The CDR3 has 13 residues. CDR1 and CDR2 from the germline V gene are MNHEY and SVGAGI. In nucleotides, the CDR3 is TGTGCCAGCATTGGCAGGGGTGTACCTGAAGCTTTCTTT. As protein: CASIGRGVPEAFF.

The CDR3, as DNA: TGTGCCAGCAGCTCCGGGACAGGGGTGAGGGGCTACACCTTC. It yields the protein CASSSGTGVRGYTF. The genes are TRBV5-4 and TRBJ1-2, with 10 bases that match TRBD1. Trimming removed 3 bases from V and 8 bases from J; junction bases left unmatched: 7. The CDR3 covers 14 residues. Germline lookup yields CDR1 SGHNT and CDR2 YYREEE (reference sequence).

Here the CDR3 DNA reads TGTGCCAGCAGCTTAAGTGGTAGCGGGAGGAACTACGAGCAGTACTTC. Protein product: CASSLSGSGRNYEQYF. V is TRBV7-3 and J is TRBJ2-7; 10 bases fit TRBD2. The germline V gene encodes CDR1 SGHTA and CDR2 FQGTGA. After removal of 1 base from V and 3 bases from J, the junction contained 6 bases not matched to a gene. This CDR3 spans 16 amino acids.

The genes are TRBV10-3 and TRBJ2-1; 10 nucleotides agree with TRBD1. CDR1 is ENHRY and CDR2 is SYGVKD in the germline V gene. The V and J ends lost 8 bases and 8 bases, in that order; junction bases with no gene match: 12. This CDR3 region has 15 residues. The chain's CDR3 is CAIQMQTGGSDEQFF. The DNA of the CDR3 is TGTGCCATCCAAATGCAGACAGGGGGCTCGGATGAGCAGTTCTTC.

This clone was counted a few times. The chain combines TRBV12-5 with TRBJ1-2; TRBD1 agrees at 8 bases. The CDR3 length is 16 residues. Germline CDR1 LGHNT, CDR2 FRNRAP. The J segment lost 4 bases and the V segment lost 6 bases, leaving 13 bases of the junction unmatched. The CDR3 coding sequence is TGTGCTAGTGGACCGTCCACAGGGGGACTCGGCTATGGCTACACCTTC. It codes for CASGPSTGGLGYGYTF.

The chain employs TRBV10-3 and TRBJ2-1, with 7 bases identical to TRBD2. Germline CDR1 ENHRY, CDR2 SYGVKD. Germline trimming cut 5 bases from V and 6 bases from J; bases unmatched to any gene: 10. CDR3 length: 15 residues. The CDR3 sequence is CAISPMAGVFNEQFF. CDR3 sequence (DNA): TGTGCCATCAGTCCTATGGCGGGAGTTTTCAATGAGCAGTTCTTC.

The chain uses TRBV9 and TRBJ2-2; 11 nucleotides match TRBD2. CDR1 is SGDLS and CDR2 is YYNGEE in the germline V gene. The CDR3 length is 16 residues. With 4 bases clipped from V and 4 bases from J, the junction kept 6 bases outside the gene matches. The DNA of the CDR3 is TGTGCCAGCAGCCTTGGGACTAGCGGACGCACCGGGGAGCTGTTTTTT. Translation: CASSLGTSGRTGELFF.

This clone was counted a few times. The chain carries TRBV7-6 and TRBJ1-5, with D possibly being TRBD1 (6 bases). This CDR3 is built from 15 residues. Germline assignment: CDR1 SGHVS and CDR2 FNYEAQ. V was cut by 3 bases and J by 3 bases, with 12 bases left in between. The CDR3 sequence is CASSLGAGDNQPQHF. The CDR3 bases are TGTGCCAGCAGCTTGGGCGCAGGGGACAATCAGCCCCAGCATTTT. Using reference TRBV7-6 and TRBJ1-5 for the parts outside the CDR3, the full variable domain is GAGVSQSPRYKVTKRGQDVALRCDPISGHVSLYWYRQALGQGPEFLTYFNYEAQQDKSGLPNDRFSAERPEGSISTLTIQRTEQRDSAMYRCASSLGAGDNQPQHFGDGTRLSIL.

This clone was counted once. CDR3 protein: CARSPFDSRQETQYF. CDR3 coding DNA: TGTGCCAGAAGCCCCTTTGACAGTCGGCAAGAGACCCAGTACTTC. The chain links TRBV5-3 to TRBJ2-5, with D maybe TRBD1 (5 bases). TRBV5-3 has ORF status, its function being uncertain. Trimming shortened V by 4 bases and J by 2 bases, and 15 bases separated the two germline ends. CDR3 length equals 15 residues.

This chain uses TRBV13 with TRBJ2-1, with 12 nucleotides matching TRBD2. Trimming at V came to 3 bases and at J to 7 bases, leaving 4 bases not matched to a gene. The CDR3 is 15 residues long. Germline V gene lookup returns CDR1 PRHDT and CDR2 FYEKMQ (reference sequence). CDR3 loop: CASSFRLAGVNEQFF. The CDR3 region has the DNA TGTGCCAGCAGCTTTAGACTAGCGGGAGTTAATGAGCAGTTCTTC. The full variable domain, with the rest looked up from reference TRBV13 and TRBJ2-1, is AAGVIQSPRHLIKEKRETATLKCYPIPRHDTVYWYQQGPGQDPQFLISFYEKMQSDKGSIPDRFSAQQFSDYHSELNMSSLELGDSALYFCASSFRLAGVNEQFFGPGTRLTVL.

This clone was recorded a few times. The chain recombines TRBV18 with TRBJ1-1; 9 nucleotides align to TRBD1. The CDR3 length is 17 residues. J lost 4 bases, V lost 2 bases, and 11 bases had no gene match. Germline V lookup: CDR1 KGHSH, CDR2 LQKENI. The CDR3 reads CASSPTGGGGVVTEAFF. For the CDR3, the DNA is TGTGCCAGCTCACCAACAGGGGGCGGGGGAGTTGTCACTGAAGCTTTCTTT.

The chain uses TRBV4-3 and TRBJ1-4; 10 nucleotides align to TRBD1. V dropped 1 base and J dropped 6; count of bases not matched to a gene: 2. Germline V gene data show CDR1 as LGHNA and CDR2 as YSLEER. There are 15 residues in the CDR3. CDR3 residues: CASSQGDRGDEKLFF. As DNA, the CDR3 is TGCGCCAGCAGCCAAGGGGACAGGGGTGATGAAAAACTGTTTTTT.